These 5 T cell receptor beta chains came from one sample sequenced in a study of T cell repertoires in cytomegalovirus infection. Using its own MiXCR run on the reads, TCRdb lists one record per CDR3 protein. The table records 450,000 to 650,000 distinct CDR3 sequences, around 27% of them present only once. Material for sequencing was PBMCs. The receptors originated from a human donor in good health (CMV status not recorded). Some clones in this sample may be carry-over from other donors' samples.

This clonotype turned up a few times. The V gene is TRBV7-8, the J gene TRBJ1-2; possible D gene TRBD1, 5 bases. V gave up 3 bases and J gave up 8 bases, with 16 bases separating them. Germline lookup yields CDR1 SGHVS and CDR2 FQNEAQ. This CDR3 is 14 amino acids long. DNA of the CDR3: TGTGCCAGCAGCTTCCGAGGGGATCAAGTGGGCTACACCTTC. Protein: CASSFRGDQVGYTF.

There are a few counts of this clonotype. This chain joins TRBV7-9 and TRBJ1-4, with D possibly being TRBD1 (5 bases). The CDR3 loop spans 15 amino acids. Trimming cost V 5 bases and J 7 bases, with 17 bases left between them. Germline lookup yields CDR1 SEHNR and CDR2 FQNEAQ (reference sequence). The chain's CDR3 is CASSPPGTTVEKLFF. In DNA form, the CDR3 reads TGTGCCAGCAGCCCTCCCGGGACCACGGTTGAAAAACTGTTTTTT.

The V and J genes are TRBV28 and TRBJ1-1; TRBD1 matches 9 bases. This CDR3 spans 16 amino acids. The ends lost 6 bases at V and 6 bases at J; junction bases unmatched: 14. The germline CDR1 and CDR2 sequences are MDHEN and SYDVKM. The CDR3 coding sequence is TGTGCCAGCAGGGTAGAAATTGGACAGGGGAGGGCTGAAGCTTTCTTT. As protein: CASRVEIGQGRAEAFF. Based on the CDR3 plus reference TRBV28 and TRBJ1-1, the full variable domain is DVKVTQSSRYLVKRTGEKVFLECVQDMDHENMFWYRQDPGLGLRLIYFSYDVKMKEKGDIPEGYSVSREKKERFSLILESASTNQTSMYLCASRVEIGQGRAEAFFGQGTRLTVV.

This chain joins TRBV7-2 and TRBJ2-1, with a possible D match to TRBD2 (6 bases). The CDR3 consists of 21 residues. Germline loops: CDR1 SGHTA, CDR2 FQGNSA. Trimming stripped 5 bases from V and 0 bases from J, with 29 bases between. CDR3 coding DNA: TGTGCCAGCAGCATCCCCCGGACTAACATTAAACCGGGGAGCTCCTACAATGAGCAGTTCTTC. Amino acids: CASSIPRTNIKPGSSYNEQFF.

CDR3 loop: CGWHAQTVDTQYF. CDR3 DNA: TGCGGCTGGCACGCCCAAACGGTGGATACGCAGTATTTT. The chain combines TRBV20-1 with TRBJ2-3; the D is unclear. The CDR3 is 13 amino acids. Per germline, CDR1 DFQATT and CDR2 SNEGSKA (reference sequence).